Listed here are 18 T cell receptor beta chains from one sample, sequenced in a study of cytomegalovirus exposure and HLA in healthy donors. Assay used: immunoSEQ multiplex PCR; TCRdb lists only in-frame clones, some missing. The data show tens of thousands of clones, 95% to 97% seen once. The sequenced material came from PBMCs. The receptors come from a man aged 18 to 29 in good health and CMV-seronegative.

This clone was picked up one time. This chain connects TRBV10-3 to TRBJ2-7; D is ambiguous. V lost 1 base to trimming and J lost 7 bases, with 11 bases between them. The CDR3 extends over 13 amino acids. Germline CDR1 and CDR2: ENHRY and SYGVKD. DNA for the CDR3: TGTGCCATCAGTGAGTACAGTGGTACGGAGCAGTACTTC. Protein: CAISEYSGTEQYF.

The chain employs TRBV29-1 and TRBJ1-1, with D maybe TRBD1 (6 bases). The CDR3 has 13 residues. CDR1 SQVTM and CDR2 ANQGSEA come from the germline V gene. Trimming took 6 bases from V and 3 from J, leaving 14 bases between them. The CDR3 DNA reads TGCAGCGTAGTCAGGGGTAGGGACACTGAAGCTTTCTTT. It is translated as CSVVRGRDTEAFF.

The chain recombines TRBV28 with TRBJ1-2; perhaps TRBD1 as D (5 bases). The CDR3 runs 13 residues. Germline V gene data show CDR1 as MDHEN and CDR2 as SYDVKM. The V gene lost 6 bases and the J gene lost 0 bases, with 8 bases spanning the gap. In nucleotides, the CDR3 is TGTGCCAGCAGCACGACAGCTAACTATGGCTACACCTTC. Translation gives CASSTTANYGYTF.

The chain is built from TRBV15 and TRBJ1-2; D is undetermined. The CDR3 has 13 amino acids. V gave up 1 base and J gave up 9 bases, with 12 bases separating them. Germline CDR1 LNHNV, CDR2 YYDKDF (reference sequence). The DNA for the CDR3 is TGTGCCACCAGCAGAGGGGCCCCGTTGAGCTACACCTTC. Its protein is CATSRGAPLSYTF.

V and J are TRBV19 and TRBJ2-1, with D unclear. Trimming took off 9 bases at V and 0 bases at J, with 15 bases between the two ends. The CDR3 has 15 residues. Germline loops: CDR1 LNHDA, CDR2 SQIVND (reference sequence). DNA for the CDR3: TGTGCCAGCCGGAGAGCGACGAGCTCCTACAATGAGCAGTTCTTC. This gives the protein CASRRATSSYNEQFF.

The chain is built from TRBV4-2 and TRBJ2-7; tentatively, D is TRBD2 (7 bases). CDR3 length equals 16 residues. Per the germline V gene, CDR1 is LGHNA and CDR2 is YNFKEQ. V was pared by 0 bases and J by 3 bases, with 15 bases between. The chain's CDR3 is CASSQDRGGGSYEQYF. For the CDR3, the DNA is TGTGCCAGCAGCCAAGATAGGGGGGGTGGGAGCTACGAGCAGTACTTC.

The chain is built from TRBV15 and TRBJ2-5, with 9 bases identical to TRBD2. Germline V gives CDR1 LNHNV, CDR2 YYDKDF (reference sequence). There are 17 residues in the CDR3. Trimming took 0 bases from V and 0 from J; bases not matched to a gene: 5. The CDR3 sequence: CATSRDRSGRYQETQYF. CDR3 nucleotide sequence: TGTGCCACCAGCAGAGATCGCAGCGGGAGGTACCAAGAGACCCAGTACTTC.

The V and J genes are TRBV7-2 and TRBJ1-5; a weak D match, TRBD1 (5 bases). Trimming took off 3 bases at V and 2 bases at J, with 11 bases between the two ends. The CDR3 extends over 15 amino acids. Germline CDR1 SGHTA, CDR2 FQGNSA. The CDR3 here is CASSFNLQGNQPQHF. CDR3 coding DNA: TGTGCCAGCAGCTTCAATCTACAGGGCAATCAGCCCCAGCATTTT.

This sequence joins TRBV7-2 and TRBJ2-1, with 10 bases fitting TRBD2. There are 15 residues in the CDR3. Germline-derived CDR1 and CDR2 are SGHTA and FQGNSA. J was trimmed by 5 bases and V by 5 bases; bases with no gene match: 6. The CDR3 DNA sequence: TGTGCCAGCAGCCCTTGGACTAGCGGAAACAATGAGCAGTTCTTC. Amino acids: CASSPWTSGNNEQFF.

This chain connects TRBV19 to TRBJ1-5; D may be TRBD1 (5 bases). This CDR3 has 15 amino acids. V lost 0 bases and J 6 bases, leaving 12 bases between the germline ends. CDR1 and CDR2 from the germline V gene are LNHDA and SQIVND (reference sequence). CDR3 bases: TGTGCCAGTAGTATAGACCCATCGGGGGGTCAGCCCCAGCATTTT. This gives the protein CASSIDPSGGQPQHF.

The chain is built from TRBV6-6 and TRBJ1-3; D unclear. The V gene lost 7 bases and the J gene lost 0 bases, with 10 bases spanning the gap. Germline V gene sequence: CDR1 MNHNY, CDR2 SVGAGI (reference sequence). There are 14 residues in the CDR3. CDR3 region: CASIDSSSGNTIYF. The DNA of the CDR3 is TGTGCCAGCATAGACTCCAGCTCTGGAAACACCATATATTTT.

As for this clone: This sample includes further DNA sequences coding for the same CDR3. The J gene is TRBJ1-5, the V gene TRBV29-1; possibly TRBD1 for D (6 bases). Trimming shortened V by 4 bases and J by 2 bases, and 6 bases separated the two germline ends. The CDR3 sequence is 12 residues long. The V gene's germline CDR1 is SQVTM and CDR2 ANQGSEA. CDR3 in amino acids: CSVGQGNQPQHF. The CDR3 bases are TGCAGCGTTGGACAGGGCAATCAGCCCCAGCATTTT.

The V gene is TRBV6-5, the J gene TRBJ2-7; the match to TRBD2 covers 11 bases. The germline gives CDR1 MNHEY, CDR2 SVGAGI. The CDR3 covers 14 residues. V trimming: 8 bases; J trimming: 9 bases; junction bases outside the gene matches: 12. In DNA, the CDR3 is TGTGCCAGCGACCGACTAGCGGGATGCCTGGGGCAGTACTTC. It yields the protein CASDRLAGCLGQYF.

This rearrangement joins TRBV4-1 to TRBJ2-7; 9 bases are a match to TRBD1. With V trimmed by 4 bases and J by 3 bases, 10 bases remained unmatched. Germline CDR1 MGHRA, CDR2 YSYEKL. The CDR3 is 16 residues long. The CDR3 region has the DNA TGCGCCAGCAGCCCAACACCGGGACAGGGTTACTACGAGCAGTACTTC. Translated, it gives CASSPTPGQGYYEQYF.

Concerning this clone: One junction end disagrees with the germline gene, perhaps due to a read error. This chain uses TRBV6-5 with TRBJ1-1; TRBD1 matches 8 bases. Germline V gene sequence: CDR1 MNHEY, CDR2 SVGAGI. The CDR3 has 15 amino acids. The CDR3: CASSYQAGGNIEAFF. The CDR3 nucleotides read TGTGCCAGCAGTTACCAGGCAGGGGGCAACATTGAAGCTTTCTTT.

The chain couples TRBV4-2 to TRBJ2-7; TRBD1 might be the D (5 bases). The CDR3 covers 17 residues. Germline CDR1 and CDR2: LGHNA and YNFKEQ. V was trimmed by 0 bases and J by 4 bases, leaving 19 bases between them. CDR3 residues: CASSQDYRGHKTYEQYF. The CDR3 coding sequence is TGTGCCAGCAGCCAAGATTATAGAGGACACAAAACTTACGAGCAGTACTTC.

This rearrangement joins TRBV28 to TRBJ2-1, with 9 bases lining up with TRBD1. Germline V gene sequence: CDR1 MDHEN, CDR2 SYDVKM. The CDR3 runs to 13 residues. The trim removed 6 bases at V and 7 bases at J, leaving 4 bases unmatched. CDR3 bases: TGTGCCAGCAGAGGGACAGGGTGGAATGAGCAGTTCTTC. Residues: CASRGTGWNEQFF.

The CDR3 DNA sequence: TGCAGCGTTGAGCACTCTAACTATGGCTACACCTTC. Its translation: CSVEHSNYGYTF. The rearrangement links TRBV29-1 to TRBJ1-2, with unresolved D. The length of the CDR3 is 12 residues. Germline loops: CDR1 SQVTM, CDR2 ANQGSEA. V shed 3 bases and J shed 0 bases, with 5 bases lying between them.